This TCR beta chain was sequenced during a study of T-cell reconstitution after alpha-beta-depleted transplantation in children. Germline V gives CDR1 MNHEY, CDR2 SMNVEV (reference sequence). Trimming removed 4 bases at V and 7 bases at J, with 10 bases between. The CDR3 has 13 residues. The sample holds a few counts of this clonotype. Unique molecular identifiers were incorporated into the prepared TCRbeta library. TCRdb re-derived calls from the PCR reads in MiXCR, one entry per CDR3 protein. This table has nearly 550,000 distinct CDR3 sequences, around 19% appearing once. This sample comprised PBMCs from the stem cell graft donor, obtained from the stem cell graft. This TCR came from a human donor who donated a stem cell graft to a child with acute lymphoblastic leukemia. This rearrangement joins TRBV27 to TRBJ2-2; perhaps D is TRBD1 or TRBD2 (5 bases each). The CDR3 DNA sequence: TGTGCCAGCAGTTCTGGGGGTGTCGGGGAGCTGTTTTTT. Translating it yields CASSSGGVGELFF.